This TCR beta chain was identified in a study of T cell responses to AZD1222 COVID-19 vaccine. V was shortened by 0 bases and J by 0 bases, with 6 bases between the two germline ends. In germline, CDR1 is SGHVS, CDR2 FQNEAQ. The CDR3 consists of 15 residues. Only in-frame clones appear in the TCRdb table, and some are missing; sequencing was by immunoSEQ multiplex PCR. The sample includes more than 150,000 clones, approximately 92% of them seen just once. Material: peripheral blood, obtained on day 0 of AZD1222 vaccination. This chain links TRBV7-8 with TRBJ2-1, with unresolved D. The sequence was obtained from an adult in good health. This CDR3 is CASSLAAFSYNEQFF. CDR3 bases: TGTGCCAGCAGCTTAGCAGCGTTCTCCTACAATGAGCAGTTCTTC.